This paragraph covers one TCR beta chain sequence. Its antigen is not identified. This entry belongs to a study of STAT5B mutations in CD4+ large granular lymphocyte leukemia. Study outcomes and limitations: Top patient clones used TRBV06 genes more often: 8/27 versus 2/35 in controls.

Germline lookup yields CDR1 SGDLS and CDR2 YYNGEE. This CDR3 is built from 14 residues. Trimming stripped 0 bases from V and 2 bases from J, with 6 bases between. The method was immunoSEQ multiplex PCR; TCRdb's version includes in-frame clones alone and lacks a portion of them. The sample includes 30,000 to 40,000 clones, around 76% of them seen just once. The chain couples TRBV9 to TRBJ1-3, with D uncertain. The origin of this receptor is a human donor in good health. Sequenced: CD4+ T cells from blood buffy coats. CDR3 coding DNA: TGTGCCAGCAGCGTAGGAGGGACTGGAAACACCATATATTTT. Translation gives CASSVGGTGNTIYF.